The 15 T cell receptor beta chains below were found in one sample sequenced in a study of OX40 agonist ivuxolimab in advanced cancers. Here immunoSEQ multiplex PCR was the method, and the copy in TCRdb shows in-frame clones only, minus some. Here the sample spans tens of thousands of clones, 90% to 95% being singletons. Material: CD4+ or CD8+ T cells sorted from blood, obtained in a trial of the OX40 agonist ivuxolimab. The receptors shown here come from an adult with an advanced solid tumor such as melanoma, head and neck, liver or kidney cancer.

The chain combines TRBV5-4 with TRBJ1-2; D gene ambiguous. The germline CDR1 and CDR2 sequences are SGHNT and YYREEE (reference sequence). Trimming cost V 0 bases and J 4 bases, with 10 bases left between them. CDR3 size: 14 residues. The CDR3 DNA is TGTGCCAGCAGCTTGGAGAGAGAGAGCTATGGCTACACCTTC. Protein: CASSLERESYGYTF.

CDR3 amino acids: CASSRTGGRGNYGYTF. The CDR3, as DNA: TGTGCCAGTAGTAGGACAGGAGGTCGGGGTAACTATGGCTACACCTTC. V gene TRBV19 combines with J gene TRBJ1-2; 7 bases align to TRBD1. With 4 bases clipped from V and 1 base from J, the junction kept 9 bases outside the gene matches. CDR1 and CDR2 (germline): LNHDA, SQIVND (reference sequence). The CDR3 totals 16 residues.

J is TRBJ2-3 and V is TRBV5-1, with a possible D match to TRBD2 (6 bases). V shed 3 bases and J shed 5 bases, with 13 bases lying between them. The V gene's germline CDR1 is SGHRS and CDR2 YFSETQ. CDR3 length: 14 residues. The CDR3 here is CASSSGGGVDTQYF. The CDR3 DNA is TGCGCCAGCAGCTCCGGAGGCGGGGTAGATACGCAGTATTTT. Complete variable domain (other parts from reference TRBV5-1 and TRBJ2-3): KAGVTQTPRYLIKTRGQQVTLSCSPISGHRSVSWYQQTPGQGLQFLFEYFSETQRNKGNFPGRFSGRQFSNSRSEMNVSTLELGDSALYLCASSSGGGVDTQYFGPGTRLTVL.

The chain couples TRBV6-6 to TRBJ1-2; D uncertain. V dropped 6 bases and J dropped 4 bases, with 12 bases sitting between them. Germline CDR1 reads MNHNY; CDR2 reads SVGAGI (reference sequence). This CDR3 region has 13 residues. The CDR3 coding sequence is TGTGCCAGCAGCTGGGCCCCCGGCTATGGCTACACCTTC. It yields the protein CASSWAPGYGYTF.

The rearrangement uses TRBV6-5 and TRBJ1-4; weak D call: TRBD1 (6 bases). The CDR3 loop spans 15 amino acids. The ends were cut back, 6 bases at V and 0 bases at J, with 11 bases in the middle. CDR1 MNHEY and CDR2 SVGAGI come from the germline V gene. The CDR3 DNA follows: TGTGCCAGCAGACGGGACATTGCAACTAATGAAAAACTGTTTTTT. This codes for CASRRDIATNEKLFF.

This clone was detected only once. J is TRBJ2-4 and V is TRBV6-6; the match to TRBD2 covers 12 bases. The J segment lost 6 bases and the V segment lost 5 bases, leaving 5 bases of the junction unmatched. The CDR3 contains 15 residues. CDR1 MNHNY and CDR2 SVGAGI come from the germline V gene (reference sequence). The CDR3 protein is CASSPGLAGSNIQYF. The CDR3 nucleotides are TGTGCCAGCAGTCCAGGACTAGCGGGATCAAACATTCAGTACTTC.

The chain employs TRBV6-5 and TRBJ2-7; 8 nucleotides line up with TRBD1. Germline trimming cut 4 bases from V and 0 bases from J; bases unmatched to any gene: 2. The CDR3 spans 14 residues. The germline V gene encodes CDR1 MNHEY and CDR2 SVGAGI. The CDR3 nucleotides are TGTGCCAGCAGTTCAGGGGGCGGCTCCTACGAGCAGTACTTC. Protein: CASSSGGGSYEQYF.

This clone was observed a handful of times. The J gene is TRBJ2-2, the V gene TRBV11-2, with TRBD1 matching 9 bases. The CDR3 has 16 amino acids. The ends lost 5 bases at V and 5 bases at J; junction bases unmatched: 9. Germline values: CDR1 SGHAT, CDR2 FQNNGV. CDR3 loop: CASSKQGGQGTGELFF. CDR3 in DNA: TGTGCCAGCAGCAAACAGGGTGGACAGGGGACCGGGGAGCTGTTTTTT.

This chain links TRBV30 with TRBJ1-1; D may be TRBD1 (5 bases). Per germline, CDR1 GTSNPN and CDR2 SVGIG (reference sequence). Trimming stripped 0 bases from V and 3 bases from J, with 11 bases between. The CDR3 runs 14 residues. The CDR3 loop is CAWSVTAFYTEAFF. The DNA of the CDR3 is TGTGCCTGGAGTGTGACAGCCTTCTACACTGAAGCTTTCTTT.

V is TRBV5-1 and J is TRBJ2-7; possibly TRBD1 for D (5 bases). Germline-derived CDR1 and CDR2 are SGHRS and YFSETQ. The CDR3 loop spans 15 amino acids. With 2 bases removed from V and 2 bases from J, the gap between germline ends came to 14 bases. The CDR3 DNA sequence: TGCGCCAGCAGCTTCGAACCAGGGCGCACCTACGAGCAGTACTTC. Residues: CASSFEPGRTYEQYF.

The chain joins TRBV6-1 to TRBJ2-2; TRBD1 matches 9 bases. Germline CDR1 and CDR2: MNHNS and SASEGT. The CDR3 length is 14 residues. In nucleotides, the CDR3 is TGTGCAAGTTTTCGGGACAGGGTAACCGGGGAGCTGTTTTTT. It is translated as CASFRDRVTGELFF.

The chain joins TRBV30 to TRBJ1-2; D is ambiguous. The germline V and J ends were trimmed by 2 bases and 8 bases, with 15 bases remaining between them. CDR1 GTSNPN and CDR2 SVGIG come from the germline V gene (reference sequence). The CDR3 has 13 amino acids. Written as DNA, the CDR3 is TGTGCCTGGAGTCCCCAGGCCCAGGCAGGCTACACCTTC. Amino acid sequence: CAWSPQAQAGYTF.

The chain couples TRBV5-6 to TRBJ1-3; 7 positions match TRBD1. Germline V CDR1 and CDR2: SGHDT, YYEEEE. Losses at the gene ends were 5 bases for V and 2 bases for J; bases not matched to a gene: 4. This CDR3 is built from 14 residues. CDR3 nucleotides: TGTGCCAGCAGGGATACAGGGGCTGGAAACACCATATATTTT. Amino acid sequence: CASRDTGAGNTIYF.

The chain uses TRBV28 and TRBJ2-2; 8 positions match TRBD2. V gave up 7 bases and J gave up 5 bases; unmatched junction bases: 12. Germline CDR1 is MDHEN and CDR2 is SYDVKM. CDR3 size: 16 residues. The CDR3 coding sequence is TGTGCCAGCAATCGCGGGACGGCTAGCGGGACCGGGGAGCTGTTTTTT. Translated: CASNRGTASGTGELFF. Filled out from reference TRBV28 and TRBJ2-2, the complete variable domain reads DVKVTQSSRYLVKRTGEKVFLECVQDMDHENMFWYRQDPGLGLRLIYFSYDVKMKEKGDIPEGYSVSREKKERFSLILESASTNQTSMYLCASNRGTASGTGELFFGEGSRLTVL.

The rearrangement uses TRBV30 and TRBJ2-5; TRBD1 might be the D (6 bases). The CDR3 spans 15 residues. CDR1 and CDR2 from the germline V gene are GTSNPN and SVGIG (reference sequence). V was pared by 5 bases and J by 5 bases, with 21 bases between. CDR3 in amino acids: CAWSSGQPGWETQYF. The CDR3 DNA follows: TGTGCCTGGTCTTCCGGACAGCCTGGATGGGAGACCCAGTACTTC.